What follows are 21 T cell receptor beta chains derived from one specimen sequenced in a study of siplizumab effects on memory and regulatory T cells. The method was immunoSEQ multiplex PCR; TCRdb's version includes in-frame clones alone and lacks a portion of them. The top ten clones hold 0.32% of a sample with 90,000 to 140,000 clones, roughly 91% of them seen once. The source material was CD4+ T cells sorted from blood. These receptors all come from a human donor in good health.

The chain is built from TRBV10-3 and TRBJ2-2; 9 nucleotides agree with TRBD1. V shed 4 bases and J 1 base; nucleotides not matched to a gene: 4. CDR3 size: 16 residues. Germline V gene data show CDR1 as ENHRY and CDR2 as SYGVKD. The CDR3 nucleotides read TGTGCCATCAGTGCCAGACAGGGGGGGAACACCGGGGAGCTGTTTTTT. It translates to CAISARQGGNTGELFF.

The chain combines TRBV30 with TRBJ2-7; the match to TRBD1 covers 7 bases. The CDR3 sequence is 13 residues long. V lost 1 base and J lost 3; bases outside the gene matches: 3. Germline V gives CDR1 GTSNPN, CDR2 SVGIG (reference sequence). The CDR3: CAWSGSGGYEQYF. CDR3 bases: TGTGCCTGGAGTGGGTCAGGGGGCTACGAGCAGTACTTC.

V and J are TRBV11-2 and TRBJ2-5; a possible D gene is TRBD1 (5 bases). The V gene lost 7 bases and the J gene lost 1 base, with 13 bases spanning the gap. The CDR3 spans 14 residues. Germline-derived CDR1 and CDR2 are SGHAT and FQNNGV. The CDR3 DNA reads as TGTGCCAGCACCAGTTGGGGCGTCCAAGAGACCCAGTACTTC. The encoded protein is CASTSWGVQETQYF.

V gene TRBV2 combines with J gene TRBJ2-3, with unresolved D. Trimming stripped 4 bases from V and 0 bases from J, with 8 bases between. The V gene's germline CDR1 is SNHLY and CDR2 FYNNEI. The CDR3 contains 14 residues. CDR3 in DNA: TGTGCCAGCAGTGTAGAATCTAGCACAGATACGCAGTATTTT. Amino acids: CASSVESSTDTQYF.

The chain combines TRBV13 with TRBJ1-1, with D perhaps matching TRBD1 (5 bases). The CDR3 extends over 14 amino acids. Germline lookup yields CDR1 PRHDT and CDR2 FYEKMQ (reference sequence). The V end lost 2 bases, the J end lost 4 bases, and 11 bases lay between the germline ends. CDR3 amino acids: CASSLQGFGTEAFF. The CDR3 coding sequence is TGTGCCAGCAGCTTACAGGGTTTCGGCACTGAAGCTTTCTTT. The whole variable domain, remainder taken from reference TRBV13 and TRBJ1-1, is AAGVIQSPRHLIKEKRETATLKCYPIPRHDTVYWYQQGPGQDPQFLISFYEKMQSDKGSIPDRFSAQQFSDYHSELNMSSLELGDSALYFCASSLQGFGTEAFFGQGTRLTVV.

The chain couples TRBV30 to TRBJ1-1; D may be TRBD1 (5 bases). This CDR3 is 12 amino acids long. Deletions cut 1 base from V and 11 bases from J, with 14 bases between. Germline values: CDR1 GTSNPN, CDR2 SVGIG (reference sequence). DNA for the CDR3: TGTGCCTGGAGTGACCAGGGATTGTTCGCTTTCTTT. Translating gives CAWSDQGLFAFF.

This clone was observed a few times. The chain recombines TRBV7-3 with TRBJ2-3, with 10 bases that match TRBD2. The V gene's germline CDR1 is SGHTA and CDR2 FQGTGA. V lost 1 base to trimming and J lost 1 base; unmatched junction nucleotides: 11. The CDR3 consists of 19 residues. CDR3 sequence reads: CASSLRSGGAALGTDTQYF. In DNA, the CDR3 is TGTGCCAGCAGCTTAAGGAGCGGGGGGGCCGCGTTAGGCACAGATACGCAGTATTTT.

DNA of the CDR3: TGTGCCAGCGCCAGAGACACCTACCGCAATCAGCCCCAGCATTTT. Its protein product is CASARDTYRNQPQHF. This rearrangement joins TRBV2 to TRBJ1-5; no clear D. Deletions cut 8 bases from V and 2 bases from J, with 16 bases between. Germline CDR1 SNHLY, CDR2 FYNNEI. CDR3 size: 15 residues.

The J gene is TRBJ1-2, the V gene TRBV5-1; 7 bases agree with TRBD1. The germline CDR1 and CDR2 sequences are SGHRS and YFSETQ. The V gene end was trimmed by 0 bases and the J gene end by 8 bases; junction bases not matched to a gene: 13. CDR3 size: 16 residues. This chain's CDR3 is CASSLVFRQGGRGYTF. DNA of the CDR3: TGCGCCAGCAGCTTGGTATTTAGGCAGGGGGGTCGAGGCTACACCTTC.

This clone came up once. The chain uses TRBV25-1 and TRBJ2-3, with 9 bases lining up with TRBD2. The germline V gene has CDR1 MGHDK and CDR2 SYGVNS. The CDR3 is made up of 15 amino acids. With V trimmed by 5 bases and J by 2 bases, 5 bases remained unmatched. The CDR3 loop reads CASSRRGGHTDTQYF. In DNA form, the CDR3 reads TGTGCCAGCAGTAGGCGGGGGGGACACACAGATACGCAGTATTTT.

The J gene is TRBJ2-5, the V gene TRBV7-9; the match to TRBD1 covers 10 bases. The J segment lost 7 bases and the V segment lost 5 bases, leaving 13 bases of the junction unmatched. CDR3 size: 16 residues. The germline gives CDR1 SEHNR, CDR2 FQNEAQ (reference sequence). The chain's CDR3 is CASSRPIRDRGGTQYF. The CDR3 nucleotides are TGTGCCAGCAGCCGACCCATCCGGGACAGGGGTGGGACCCAGTACTTC.

The chain is built from TRBV5-1 and TRBJ2-1; 11 nucleotides align to TRBD2. The CDR3 spans 16 residues. With 1 base clipped from V and 2 bases from J, the junction kept 2 bases outside the gene matches. CDR1 is SGHRS, CDR2 YFSETQ, per germline. The CDR3 coding sequence is TGCGCCAGCAGCTTGAGTAGCGGGGGGGCCTACAATGAGCAGTTCTTC. Translating it yields CASSLSSGGAYNEQFF.

The chain has TRBV19 and TRBJ2-1; perhaps TRBD2 as D (6 bases). The CDR3 loop spans 16 amino acids. The V and J ends lost 4 bases and 2 bases respectively, with 15 bases between them. In germline, CDR1 is LNHDA, CDR2 SQIVND (reference sequence). In DNA, the CDR3 is TGTGCCAGTAGTACCGACCACGGGGGTACCTACAATGAGCAGTTCTTC. Its protein product is CASSTDHGGTYNEQFF.

This clone has more than one count but fewer than ten. The chain is built from TRBV9 and TRBJ1-2, with 11 bases lining up with TRBD1. CDR1 is SGDLS, CDR2 YYNGEE, per germline. CDR3 length: 14 residues. After removal of 0 bases from V and 8 bases from J, the junction contained 3 bases not matched to a gene. CDR3 protein: CASSVDRTGGGYTF. In DNA form, the CDR3 reads TGTGCCAGCAGCGTAGATCGGACAGGGGGCGGCTACACCTTC. The whole variable domain, filled in from reference TRBV9 and TRBJ1-2, reads DSGVTQTPKHLITATGQRVTLRCSPRSGDLSVYWYQQSLDQGLQFLIQYYNGEERAKGNILERFSAQQFPDLHSELNLSSLELGDSALYFCASSVDRTGGGYTFGSGTRLTVV.

This clone was observed once. The junction does not match germline at one end; this may be a read error. The chain employs TRBV7-6 and TRBJ2-7; TRBD2 is a possible D gene (6 bases). Germline V lookup: CDR1 SGHVS, CDR2 FNYEAQ. This CDR3 contains 15 residues. DNA of the CDR3: TGTGCCAGCACCTTAGGGCCTAGCGAGGCCTACGAGCAGTACTTC. It is translated as CASTLGPSEAYEQYF.

The genes are TRBV5-3 and TRBJ1-5; D is unresolved. TRBV5-3 is assigned to the ORF class and has an uncertain function. V lost 3 bases, J lost 6 bases, and 7 bases lay in between. The length of the CDR3 is 12 residues. The CDR3 nucleotides read TGTGCCAGAAGCTGCCACATTCAGCCCCAGCATTTT. This encodes CARSCHIQPQHF.

The chain is built from TRBV6-5 and TRBJ1-1; a possible D gene is TRBD1 (5 bases). V lost 0 bases to trimming and J lost 5 bases, with 10 bases between them. Germline V gene data show CDR1 as MNHEY and CDR2 as SVGAGI. The CDR3 consists of 14 residues. Here the CDR3 reads CASSYSRGATEAFF. The CDR3 DNA is TGTGCCAGCAGTTACTCTAGAGGGGCAACTGAAGCTTTCTTT.

This clone was counted a single time. V and J are TRBV28 and TRBJ2-5; possible D gene TRBD1, 6 bases. Germline V gives CDR1 MDHEN, CDR2 SYDVKM. The CDR3 contains 18 residues. V lost 2 bases to trimming and J lost 0 bases, with 19 bases between them. The CDR3: CASSLIFPRGRNQETQYF. CDR3 bases: TGTGCCAGCAGTTTAATATTCCCCAGGGGCCGGAACCAAGAGACCCAGTACTTC.

V and J are TRBV5-1 and TRBJ2-5; D uncertain. The V end lost 0 bases, the J end lost 0 bases, and 15 bases lay between the germline ends. Germline lookup yields CDR1 SGHRS and CDR2 YFSETQ. This CDR3 contains 17 residues. The chain's CDR3 is CASSLGAGRLYQETQYF. The CDR3, as DNA: TGCGCCAGCAGCTTGGGGGCTGGTCGACTGTACCAAGAGACCCAGTACTTC.

This clone was picked up one time. V usage is TRBV19 and J usage is TRBJ1-1; perhaps TRBD1 as D (5 bases). Deletions cut 7 bases from V and 6 bases from J, with 15 bases between. Per the germline V gene, CDR1 is LNHDA and CDR2 is SQIVND (reference sequence). The length of the CDR3 is 13 residues. Here the CDR3 DNA reads TGTGCCAGTACCCCTTTCCCCAGGGCTGAAGCTTTCTTT. Residues: CASTPFPRAEAFF. The full variable domain, its missing parts supplied by reference TRBV19 and TRBJ1-1, is DGGITQSPKYLFRKEGQNVTLSCEQNLNHDAMYWYRQDPGQGLRLIYYSQIVNDFQKGDIAEGYSVSREKKESFPLTVTSAQKNPTAFYLCASTPFPRAEAFFGQGTRLTVV.

V usage is TRBV27 and J usage is TRBJ2-3; D not resolved. CDR3 length: 15 residues. CDR1 is MNHEY, CDR2 SMNVEV, per germline (reference sequence). V lost 5 bases and J lost 0, with 12 bases in between. CDR3 protein: CASSRNLGSTDTQYF. CDR3 nucleotide sequence: TGTGCCAGCAGTCGGAACCTGGGGAGCACAGATACGCAGTATTTT.